This entry lists 32 T cell receptor beta chains sequenced from one sample in a study of CD8+ T cells in alopecia areata. After isolation, RNA underwent reverse transcription to generate cDNA as the sequencing template. The protocol was immunoSEQ multiplex PCR, while the TCRdb copy is restricted to in-frame clones and leaves out a portion. The sample lists about 110,000 clones, 80% to 85% occurring once. Treatment indicated: oral pan-JAK inhibitor, 5-10 mg twice daily. The starting material was CD8+ T cells sorted from blood, obtained at week 24, from a patient treated with tofacitinib. The receptors originated from a human donor with alopecia areata.

The V gene is TRBV29-1, the J gene TRBJ2-1, with D perhaps TRBD2 (5 bases). The CDR3 is 15 amino acids. V lost 2 bases, J lost 2 bases, and 13 bases lay in between. Germline V gene data show CDR1 as SQVTM and CDR2 as ANQGSEA. CDR3 in DNA: TGCAGCGTTGAACTTCGGACTCTCCCCTACAATGAGCAGTTCTTC. Protein: CSVELRTLPYNEQFF.

J is TRBJ1-1 and V is TRBV30; D perhaps matches TRBD1 (5 bases). CDR3 length equals 14 residues. From germline, CDR1 is GTSNPN and CDR2 SVGIG (reference sequence). V lost 1 base to trimming and J lost 2 bases, with 11 bases between them. DNA of the CDR3: TGTGCCTGGAGTGACGGCAGGGCAAACACTGAAGCTTTCTTT. It specifies CAWSDGRANTEAFF.

CDR3 sequence: CASSFQRGGLRNEQFF. CDR3 bases: TGTGCCAGCAGCTTCCAGCGGGGGGGCTTAAGAAATGAGCAGTTCTTC. The V and J genes are TRBV7-8 and TRBJ2-1; TRBD2 matches at 10 bases. J gave up 7 bases and V 3 bases, and 9 bases lay outside the gene matches. The germline CDR1 and CDR2 sequences are SGHVS and FQNEAQ. There are 16 residues in the CDR3.

CDR3 bases: TGTGCCAGCAGCTTAACCACCCTTGAACAGTACTTC. This gives the protein CASSLTTLEQYF. The V gene is TRBV7-8, the J gene TRBJ2-7, with no clear D. The CDR3 has 12 residues. Deletions cut 2 bases from V and 10 bases from J, with 12 bases between. Germline assignment: CDR1 SGHVS and CDR2 FQNEAQ.

The chain links TRBV5-4 to TRBJ1-2, with D unresolved. Germline assignment: CDR1 SGHNT and CDR2 YYREEE (reference sequence). This CDR3 comprises 14 residues. Trimming took 5 bases from V and 2 from J, leaving 13 bases between them. The CDR3 coding sequence is TGTGCCAGCAGGGAGGCGAACGTCAACTATGGCTACACCTTC. Encoded protein: CASREANVNYGYTF.

The chain employs TRBV19 and TRBJ1-2, with 8 nucleotides matching TRBD1. This CDR3 is built from 13 residues. The V and J ends lost 10 bases and 4 bases, in that order; junction bases with no gene match: 8. Looked up from germline, CDR1 is LNHDA and CDR2 is SQIVND (reference sequence). Here the CDR3 DNA reads TGTGCCATCTGGACAGGGAGTACCTATGGCTACACCTTC. This gives the protein CAIWTGSTYGYTF.

V and J are TRBV7-2 and TRBJ1-5; D remains ambiguous. The CDR3 is made up of 16 amino acids. Germline-derived CDR1 and CDR2 are SGHTA and FQGNSA. Trimming shortened V by 2 bases and J by 9 bases, and 20 bases separated the two germline ends. The DNA of the CDR3 is TGTGCCAGCAGCTTAATGGGTCCATTTTCCCGGGGGCCCCAGCATTTT. Encoded protein: CASSLMGPFSRGPQHF.

The chain couples TRBV7-6 to TRBJ2-5, with D tentatively TRBD2 (6 bases). Germline CDR1 and CDR2: SGHVS and FNYEAQ. This CDR3 comprises 14 residues. V dropped 2 bases and J dropped 5 bases, with 12 bases sitting between them. The CDR3 region is CASSLPSRGETQYF. The CDR3 coding sequence is TGTGCCAGCAGCTTACCCTCCCGGGGGGAGACCCAGTACTTC.

The chain recombines TRBV7-9 with TRBJ1-1; D remains unclear. The V end was cut by 5 bases, the J end by 10 bases, with 23 bases between. Germline values: CDR1 SEHNR, CDR2 FQNEAQ (reference sequence). The CDR3 covers 15 residues. The CDR3 spells CASSPDFSGLVGAFF. CDR3 nucleotide sequence: TGTGCCAGCAGCCCAGACTTCTCAGGACTCGTGGGAGCTTTCTTT. Looking up the rest from reference TRBV7-9 and TRBJ1-1 gives the full variable domain: DTGVSQNPRHKITKRGQNVTFRCDPISEHNRLYWYRQTLGQGPEFLTYFQNEAQLEKSRLLSDRFSAERPKGSFSTLEIQRTEQGDSAMYLCASSPDFSGLVGAFFGQGTRLTVV.

This clone was observed a few times. The V gene is TRBV10-2, the J gene TRBJ2-3; TRBD2 matches 10 bases. This CDR3 spans 15 amino acids. The germline V gene has CDR1 WSHSY and CDR2 SAAADI. With V trimmed by 10 bases and J by 3 bases, 10 bases remained unmatched. The CDR3: CAIRDTSGVTDTQYF. The CDR3 DNA reads as TGCGCCATCCGGGATACTAGCGGGGTGACAGATACGCAGTATTTT.

The chain joins TRBV4-2 to TRBJ1-4; the D is unclear. The CDR3 is 18 amino acids. Trimming removed 1 base from V and 4 bases from J, with 19 bases in between. CDR1 is LGHNA and CDR2 is YNFKEQ in the germline V gene. CDR3 region: CASSQVAVGSDLNEKLFF. In DNA, the CDR3 is TGTGCCAGCAGCCAAGTTGCCGTCGGGTCTGACCTTAATGAAAAACTGTTTTTT.

The CDR3 is CASSSYTGEPQHF. As DNA, the CDR3 is TGTGCCAGCAGCAGTTACACGGGGGAGCCCCAGCATTTT. The gene calls are TRBV4-2 and TRBJ1-5; a weak D match, TRBD1 (5 bases). Trimming left V 5 bases short and J 8 bases short, with 13 bases between. The CDR3 is 13 residues long. CDR1 and CDR2 from the germline V gene are LGHNA and YNFKEQ.

V is TRBV5-1 and J is TRBJ2-5; TRBD2 matches 10 bases. The germline V gene has CDR1 SGHRS and CDR2 YFSETQ. Losses at the gene ends were 0 bases for V and 0 bases for J; bases not matched to a gene: 17. This CDR3 has 21 amino acids. CDR3 in amino acids: CASSLGFTIASTSGDQETQYF. The CDR3 nucleotides read TGCGCCAGCAGCTTGGGGTTTACAATAGCGTCTACTAGCGGGGACCAAGAGACCCAGTACTTC.

The J gene is TRBJ1-1, the V gene TRBV11-2; no clear D gene. The CDR3 is 12 amino acids. Germline loops: CDR1 SGHAT, CDR2 FQNNGV. V gave up 5 bases and J gave up 8 bases, with 12 bases separating them. The CDR3 loop is CASSQRRSEAFF. CDR3 DNA sequence: TGTGCCAGCAGCCAAAGGAGGTCGGAAGCTTTCTTT.

The chain employs TRBV6-5 and TRBJ2-5, with D uncertain. Germline V gene data show CDR1 as MNHEY and CDR2 as SVGAGI. The germline V and J ends were trimmed by 2 bases and 3 bases, with 13 bases remaining between them. The CDR3 is made up of 15 amino acids. In nucleotides, the CDR3 is TGTGCCAGCAGTTACCTCAGATCCGGAGAAGAGACCCAGTACTTC. It translates to CASSYLRSGEETQYF.

The rearrangement joins TRBV27 to TRBJ2-5; D unresolved. CDR1 and CDR2 from the germline V gene are MNHEY and SMNVEV (reference sequence). The CDR3 loop spans 14 amino acids. Trimming removed 2 bases from V and 2 bases from J, with 9 bases in between. CDR3 sequence reads: CASSLGQRQETQYF. As DNA, the CDR3 is TGTGCCAGCAGTTTAGGTCAGAGGCAAGAGACCCAGTACTTC.

This chain connects TRBV29-1 to TRBJ1-2; the match to TRBD1 covers 7 bases. From germline, CDR1 is SQVTM and CDR2 ANQGSEA. The CDR3 sequence is 11 residues long. Germline trimming cut 7 bases from V and 8 bases from J; bases unmatched to any gene: 7. Here the CDR3 DNA reads TGCAGCGCCAACAGGGGAGGCGGCTACACCTTC. It translates to CSANRGGGYTF.

The V and J genes are TRBV19 and TRBJ2-7; possibly TRBD1 or TRBD2 for D (5 bases each). Per germline, CDR1 LNHDA and CDR2 SQIVND (reference sequence). Trimming cost V 5 bases and J 3 bases, with 17 bases left between them. The CDR3 is 15 residues long. The CDR3: CASSSPGDGFYEQYF. CDR3 coding DNA: TGTGCCAGTAGTTCTCCTGGGGACGGTTTCTACGAGCAGTACTTC.

The rearrangement uses TRBV7-6 and TRBJ2-1, with D perhaps given as TRBD1 or TRBD2 (6 bases each). The CDR3 runs 13 residues. Germline loops: CDR1 SGHVS, CDR2 FNYEAQ. V was clipped by 11 bases and J by 7 bases, with 18 bases between them. The CDR3, as DNA: TGTGCCGTCCTAGGGGGGCGCAGTAATGAGCAGTTCTTC. It codes for CAVLGGRSNEQFF.

This clone was recorded once. The chain has TRBV30 and TRBJ2-3, with 10 bases aligning to TRBD2. Germline CDR1 GTSNPN, CDR2 SVGIG (reference sequence). V lost 6 bases to trimming and J lost 6 bases; unmatched junction nucleotides: 3. CDR3 length: 12 amino acids. DNA for the CDR3: TGTGCCTGTAGCGGGGGGTGGGATACGCAGTATTTT. Amino acids: CACSGGWDTQYF.

This sequence joins TRBV9 and TRBJ2-7; the D is unclear. The CDR3 totals 15 residues. Germline CDR1 SGDLS, CDR2 YYNGEE. The germline V and J ends were trimmed by 1 base and 2 bases, with 13 bases remaining between them. The CDR3 spells CASSVTSQSTYEQYF. Written as DNA, the CDR3 is TGTGCCAGCAGCGTAACCTCACAGAGCACCTACGAGCAGTACTTC.

The gene calls are TRBV4-3 and TRBJ1-5; perhaps TRBD1 as D (5 bases). Germline assignment: CDR1 LGHNA and CDR2 YSLEER. This CDR3 contains 17 residues. The V gene lost 0 bases and the J gene lost 0 bases, with 12 bases spanning the gap. For the CDR3, the DNA is TGCGCCAGCAGCCAAGATCGAACAGGCTATAGCAATCAGCCCCAGCATTTT. Its translation is CASSQDRTGYSNQPQHF.

Of note for this clone: Other DNA sequences in this sample translate to the same CDR3. The chain joins TRBV29-1 to TRBJ1-2; D unresolved. This CDR3 spans 11 amino acids. V lost 4 bases and J 2 bases, leaving 5 bases between the germline ends. Germline V CDR1 and CDR2: SQVTM, ANQGSEA. Here the CDR3 DNA reads TGCAGCGTTGCTGGGAACTATGGCTACACCTTC. It encodes CSVAGNYGYTF. Full variable domain (rest looked up from reference TRBV29-1 and TRBJ1-2): SAVISQKPSRDICQRGTSLTIQCQVDSQVTMMFWYRQQPGQSLTLIATANQGSEATYESGFVIDKFPISRPNLTFSTLTVSNMSPEDSSIYLCSVAGNYGYTFGSGTRLTVV.

The gene calls are TRBV30 and TRBJ2-7; D may be TRBD1 or TRBD2 (7 bases each). The CDR3 covers 15 residues. Germline V lookup: CDR1 GTSNPN, CDR2 SVGIG (reference sequence). The ends were cut back, 2 bases at V and 3 bases at J, with 17 bases in the middle. CDR3: CAWSPSTGRDYEQYF. The CDR3 bases are TGTGCCTGGAGTCCGTCGACAGGGAGGGACTACGAGCAGTACTTC.

The J gene is TRBJ1-1, the V gene TRBV29-1; unclear D gene. This CDR3 region has 15 residues. Deletions cut 4 bases from V and 0 bases from J, with 15 bases between. Looked up from germline, CDR1 is SQVTM and CDR2 is ANQGSEA. CDR3 amino acids: CSVVGGRTLNTEAFF. CDR3 bases: TGCAGCGTTGTCGGAGGGCGAACCTTGAACACTGAAGCTTTCTTT.

J is TRBJ2-5 and V is TRBV7-3, with TRBD2 matching 12 bases. The germline CDR1 and CDR2 sequences are SGHTA and FQGTGA. The ends lost 5 bases at V and 7 bases at J; junction bases unmatched: 14. The CDR3 consists of 17 residues. The CDR3 loop reads CASSPHRLAGADGTQYF. The CDR3 DNA reads TGTGCCAGCAGCCCCCACCGACTAGCGGGGGCCGATGGGACCCAGTACTTC.

This clone was seen a single time. This chain uses TRBV7-9 with TRBJ2-5, with 9 bases that match TRBD2. Trimming removed 5 bases from V and 3 bases from J; junction bases left unmatched: 7. This CDR3 has 15 residues. Per the germline V gene, CDR1 is SEHNR and CDR2 is FQNEAQ (reference sequence). CDR3 sequence: CASSPAGTSKETQYF. In nucleotides, the CDR3 is TGTGCCAGCAGCCCCGCCGGGACTAGCAAAGAGACCCAGTACTTC.

This clone was counted between two and nine times. The chain couples TRBV29-1 to TRBJ2-7, with a tentative D call TRBD1 (5 bases). V gave up 6 bases and J gave up 4 bases, with 10 bases separating them. CDR3 length: 11 residues. CDR1 SQVTM and CDR2 ANQGSEA come from the germline V gene. This CDR3 reads CSVISGYEQYF. CDR3 DNA sequence: TGCAGCGTAATTTCAGGGTACGAGCAGTACTTC.

This chain connects TRBV5-6 to TRBJ2-7; the D gene is possibly TRBD2 (6 bases). The ends were cut back, 2 bases at V and 1 base at J, with 10 bases in the middle. This CDR3 spans 14 amino acids. Germline loops: CDR1 SGHDT, CDR2 YYEEEE. CDR3 bases: TGTGCCAGCAGCTTTGGGGGGAGTTCCTACGAGCAGTACTTC. Translation: CASSFGGSSYEQYF.

The chain carries TRBV4-1 and TRBJ2-2; 7 bases align to TRBD2. The CDR3 is 14 residues long. Trimming took 3 bases from V and 6 from J; bases not matched to a gene: 4. From germline, CDR1 is MGHRA and CDR2 YSYEKL. CDR3 sequence reads: CASSHATSPGELFF. DNA for the CDR3: TGCGCCAGCAGCCATGCGACTAGCCCCGGGGAGCTGTTTTTT.

The chain couples TRBV4-2 to TRBJ2-7; the match to TRBD1 covers 8 bases. The trim removed 0 bases at V and 4 bases at J, leaving 11 bases unmatched. There are 17 residues in the CDR3. Germline CDR1 reads LGHNA; CDR2 reads YNFKEQ. Here the CDR3 reads CASSQEWAGTGAYEQYF. CDR3 in DNA: TGTGCCAGCAGCCAAGAATGGGCCGGGACAGGTGCTTACGAGCAGTACTTC.

The chain uses TRBV4-1 and TRBJ2-7, with 10 bases that match TRBD1. V shed 4 bases, J shed 5 bases, and the junction held 5 bases outside the gene matches. Per the germline V gene, CDR1 is MGHRA and CDR2 is YSYEKL. This CDR3 comprises 14 residues. CDR3 region: CASSRTTGGHEQYF. The CDR3 DNA reads TGCGCCAGCAGCCGAACGACAGGGGGCCACGAGCAGTACTTC.